The next 24 T cell receptor beta chains were all read from a single sample in a study of low-dose radiotherapy and immunotherapy resistance in tumors. TRAV and TRBV primers primed cDNA for both TCRalpha and TCRbeta. The authors ran approximately 20 PCR cycles to amplify TCRs with a constant-region primer and V-primer adapter. MiXCR was run by TCRdb on the reads, yielding one entry per CDR3 protein. The sample lists about 39,000 distinct CDR3 sequences, about 20% occurring once. The time point denotes: after trial treatment. Noted treatment: LDRT plus nivolumab, ipilimumab, low-dose cyclophosphamide and aspirin (RACIN trial). The sequenced sample was PBMCs, obtained after low-dose radiotherapy plus immunotherapy. The source is a female donor with ovarian cancer.

The rearrangement uses TRBV5-1 and TRBJ2-3; 9 bases map to TRBD1. The ends lost 3 bases at V and 0 bases at J; junction bases unmatched: 5. Germline V lookup: CDR1 SGHRS, CDR2 YFSETQ. The CDR3 runs 16 residues. For the CDR3, the DNA is TGCGCCAGCAGCTGGGGACAGGGAGCTAGCACAGATACGCAGTATTTT. Residues: CASSWGQGASTDTQYF.

At least ten counts were recorded for this clonotype. Compared with germline, one end of the junction differs, possibly owing to a read error. The chain links TRBV25-1 to TRBJ1-2; TRBD1 might be the D (5 bases). Germline CDR1 and CDR2: MGHDK and SYGVNS. The CDR3 covers 12 residues. CDR3 coding DNA: TGTGCCAGCAGTGAATCGGGGGGGGAGGTAATCTTC. Translated, it gives CASSESGGEVIF.

This clonotype occurred a few times. The J gene is TRBJ2-5, the V gene TRBV2; TRBD2 matches 8 bases. Looked up from germline, CDR1 is SNHLY and CDR2 is FYNNEI. The CDR3 is 13 amino acids. CDR3 protein: CASLREGLGTQYF. CDR3 nucleotides: TGTGCTTCGCTTCGGGAGGGGTTAGGGACCCAGTACTTC.

This clonotype appeared many times. V gene TRBV24-1 combines with J gene TRBJ1-1; tentatively, D is TRBD1 (6 bases). The CDR3 loop spans 14 amino acids. Trimming took off 9 bases at V and 3 bases at J, with 16 bases between the two ends. Germline lookup yields CDR1 KGHDR and CDR2 SFDVKD. The CDR3 sequence: CATPDRPSDTEAFF. CDR3 coding DNA: TGTGCCACCCCCGACAGGCCCTCGGACACTGAAGCTTTCTTT.

In its sample, this clonotype was seen many times. The chain has TRBV12-3 or TRBV12-4 and TRBJ2-4; 7 nucleotides agree with TRBD1. The V and J ends lost 3 bases and 6 bases, in that order; junction bases with no gene match: 2. CDR3 length: 13 residues. Here the CDR3 reads CASSLGQTNIQYF. The CDR3 DNA is TGTGCCAGCAGTTTGGGACAGACAAACATTCAGTACTTC.

This clonotype was seen ten or more times. The chain carries TRBV6-5 and TRBJ2-1, with D maybe TRBD2 (6 bases). This CDR3 has 13 amino acids. V was shortened by 5 bases and J by 10 bases, with 15 bases between the two germline ends. Germline V lookup: CDR1 MNHEY, CDR2 SVGAGI. The CDR3 nucleotides read TGTGCCAGCAGTGAAGCGCGGGGAACCGAGCAGTTCTTC. Translation gives CASSEARGTEQFF.

This clonotype showed up many times. The chain has TRBV6-8 and TRBJ2-7; D gene ambiguous. Trimming removed 2 bases from V and 0 bases from J, with 5 bases in between. This CDR3 spans 13 amino acids. Germline V CDR1 and CDR2: MNHGY, SAAAGT. The chain's CDR3 is CASSYTSSYEQYF. The DNA of the CDR3 is TGTGCCAGCAGTTACACGAGCTCCTACGAGCAGTACTTC.

The chain joins TRBV12-3 or TRBV12-4 to TRBJ2-5; D is uncertain. V lost 4 bases and J lost 5, with 11 bases in between. The CDR3 is 13 amino acids. For the CDR3, the DNA is TGTGCCAGCAGTTGGGCGAATCGGGAGACCCAGTACTTC. Its translation is CASSWANRETQYF.

This clonotype was recorded a few times. The V and J genes are TRBV12-3 or TRBV12-4 and TRBJ2-7; 9 bases fit TRBD2. V trimming: 6 bases; J trimming: 3 bases; junction bases outside the gene matches: 3. The CDR3 contains 13 residues. As DNA, the CDR3 is TGTGCCAGCAGGCTAGCGGGACTCTACGAGCAGTACTTC. This gives the protein CASRLAGLYEQYF.

A word on this clonotype: A single base is all that separates this from a far larger clone, so a read error is likely. The chain employs TRBV5-8 and TRBJ2-3; D may correspond to TRBD1 or TRBD2 (5 bases each). Germline V gives CDR1 SGHTS, CDR2 YDEGEE. The CDR3 is made up of 13 amino acids. CDR3 residues: CASTRGTTDTLYF. CDR3 bases: TGTGCCAGCACCCGAGGGACCACAGATACGCTGTATTTT.

J is TRBJ1-1 and V is TRBV15; D not resolved. The V gene's germline CDR1 is LNHNV and CDR2 YYDKDF (reference sequence). This CDR3 is built from 16 residues. Trimming cost V 0 bases and J 3 bases, with 14 bases left between them. The CDR3 sequence: CATSRELGIGDTEAFF. The CDR3 coding sequence is TGTGCCACCAGCAGAGAATTGGGGATTGGGGACACTGAAGCTTTCTTT.

This clonotype has more than one count but fewer than ten. The chain is built from TRBV19 and TRBJ1-1; tentative D call: TRBD1 (5 bases). Germline V gives CDR1 LNHDA, CDR2 SQIVND (reference sequence). This CDR3 is built from 15 residues. Trimming removed 6 bases at V and 0 bases at J, with 14 bases between. CDR3 sequence: CASRPMGGVNTEAFF. The CDR3 DNA sequence: TGTGCCAGTAGGCCCATGGGGGGGGTGAACACTGAAGCTTTCTTT.

This clonotype was recorded many times. This sequence joins TRBV30 and TRBJ1-2; tentatively, D is TRBD1 (6 bases). Germline CDR1 and CDR2: GTSNPN and SVGIG (reference sequence). This CDR3 contains 13 residues. V gave up 5 bases and J gave up 4 bases, with 14 bases separating them. CDR3 sequence (DNA): TGTGCCTGGGGCCGCGACAGGCCCTATGGCTACACCTTC. Protein: CAWGRDRPYGYTF.

This clonotype was detected many times. V gene TRBV10-2 combines with J gene TRBJ2-7; 8 bases match TRBD1. V shed 6 bases and J 4 bases; nucleotides not matched to a gene: 5. The CDR3 contains 13 residues. Germline values: CDR1 WSHSY, CDR2 SAAADI. CDR3: CASRGDRRYEQYF. CDR3 coding DNA: TGCGCCAGCAGGGGGGACAGGAGATACGAGCAGTACTTC.

This clonotype has ten or more counts. This chain joins TRBV7-2 and TRBJ2-1; 13 bases fit TRBD2. CDR1 and CDR2 from the germline V gene are SGHTA and FQGNSA. After removal of 5 bases from V and 3 bases from J, the junction contained 13 bases not matched to a gene. There are 19 residues in the CDR3. The DNA for the CDR3 is TGTGCCAGCAGCCTGCGAGGACTAGCGGGAGTTAAGGTCTACAATGAGCAGTTCTTC. Amino acid sequence: CASSLRGLAGVKVYNEQFF.

This clonotype was seen ten or more times. The chain combines TRBV6-5 with TRBJ2-3; TRBD2 matches at 7 bases. The CDR3 runs 16 residues. The germline V gene has CDR1 MNHEY and CDR2 SVGAGI. The V gene end was trimmed by 4 bases and the J gene end by 2 bases; junction bases not matched to a gene: 9. CDR3 DNA: TGTGCCAGCAGTTCCACTCGACTAGCCCACACAGATACGCAGTATTTT. Translated: CASSSTRLAHTDTQYF.

This clonotype was seen ten or more times. The CDR3 DNA reads as TGTGCCTGGAGTACGACAGCCGGCGCGTCCCAGTACTTC. This sequence encodes CAWSTTAGASQYF. The J gene is TRBJ2-5, the V gene TRBV30, with D perhaps TRBD1 (5 bases). Germline loops: CDR1 GTSNPN, CDR2 SVGIG (reference sequence). Trimming stripped 2 bases from V and 9 bases from J, with 16 bases between. This CDR3 has 13 residues.

The table lists this clonotype with many counts. The chain has TRBV20-1 and TRBJ2-4; D assignment may be TRBD1 or TRBD2 (5 bases each). V lost 0 bases to trimming and J lost 6 bases, with 9 bases between them. Germline CDR1 is DFQATT and CDR2 is SNEGSKA (reference sequence). The CDR3 consists of 13 residues. Here the CDR3 reads CSARDLGGNIQYF. In nucleotides, the CDR3 is TGCAGTGCTAGAGATCTTGGGGGAAACATTCAGTACTTC.

By sample fraction, this clonotype is medium-sized. CDR3: CASSPDGEYEQYF. For the CDR3, the DNA is TGTGCCAGCAGCCCGGACGGAGAGTACGAGCAGTACTTC. The chain is built from TRBV28 and TRBJ2-7; D remains ambiguous. The germline V and J ends were trimmed by 6 bases and 4 bases, with 13 bases remaining between them. The CDR3 contains 13 residues. Germline-derived CDR1 and CDR2 are MDHEN and SYDVKM.

This clonotype was detected many times. The chain recombines TRBV6-4 with TRBJ2-1, with 8 nucleotides matching TRBD1. Germline trimming cut 4 bases from V and 6 bases from J; bases unmatched to any gene: 8. The CDR3 spans 15 residues. Germline CDR1 and CDR2: MRHNA and SNTAGT. The CDR3 DNA follows: TGTGCCAGCAGTGCCCAGGGGGCTTCTGGCAATGAGCAGTTCTTC. Translating it yields CASSAQGASGNEQFF.

V gene TRBV14 combines with J gene TRBJ1-1; a possible D gene is TRBD1 (5 bases). The CDR3 loop spans 17 amino acids. CDR1 is SGHDN, CDR2 FVKESK, per germline. V was shortened by 4 bases and J by 5 bases, with 23 bases between the two germline ends. The CDR3 nucleotides read TGTGCCAGCAGCCCCTTGGGGCGAGGGGCTCTTAGAACTGAAGCTTTCTTT. It is translated as CASSPLGRGALRTEAFF.

J is TRBJ1-2 and V is TRBV27, with D possibly matching TRBD1 (5 bases). CDR3 length: 15 amino acids. CDR1 is MNHEY and CDR2 is SMNVEV in the germline V gene (reference sequence). V was trimmed by 6 bases and J by 4 bases, leaving 18 bases between them. Here the CDR3 DNA reads TGTGCCAGCAGCACAAGCCGGGGGTATAGCTATGGCTACACCTTC. This translates into CASSTSRGYSYGYTF.

This clonotype was counted ten times or more. V gene TRBV6-1 combines with J gene TRBJ1-2; 7 bases match TRBD1. V lost 2 bases to trimming and J lost 5 bases; unmatched junction nucleotides: 11. The CDR3 is made up of 16 amino acids. Germline V gene lookup returns CDR1 MNHNS and CDR2 SASEGT. CDR3 amino acids: CASSEFLLQGNYGYTF. CDR3 DNA sequence: TGTGCCAGCAGTGAATTCTTACTACAGGGGAATTATGGCTACACCTTC.

V is TRBV20-1 and J is TRBJ2-7, with D tentatively TRBD1 (6 bases). CDR3 size: 14 residues. V lost 5 bases and J 0 bases, leaving 14 bases between the germline ends. Germline V gives CDR1 DFQATT, CDR2 SNEGSKA (reference sequence). DNA for the CDR3: TGCAGTGCTTCCGACAGGCATCTCTCCTACGAGCAGTACTTC. Translating it yields CSASDRHLSYEQYF.